Included here is one T cell receptor (beta chain) sequence, with context. The CDR3 sequence is 14 residues long. The germline gives CDR1 MNHEY, CDR2 SVGAGI. V was shortened by 2 bases and J by 1 base, with 9 bases between the two germline ends. This record belongs to a study of CD8 T cells in Susac syndrome. RNA, at roughly 0.45 to 1 ug, was reverse transcribed with random hexamers. TCRdb fed the immunoSEQ multiplex PCR reads into MiXCR, producing one record per CDR3 protein. The sample has about 150,000 distinct CDR3 sequences, roughly 95% seen once; the top ten hold about 0.17%. The chain uses TRBV6-5 and TRBJ2-7; the D call may be TRBD1 or TRBD2 (5 bases each). The sequenced sample was CD4+ T cells from PBMCs. The TCR comes from a human donor with Susac syndrome. This chain's CDR3 is CASSYNRRSYEQYF. The CDR3 nucleotides are TGTGCCAGCAGTTACAACAGGAGGTCCTACGAGCAGTACTTC.